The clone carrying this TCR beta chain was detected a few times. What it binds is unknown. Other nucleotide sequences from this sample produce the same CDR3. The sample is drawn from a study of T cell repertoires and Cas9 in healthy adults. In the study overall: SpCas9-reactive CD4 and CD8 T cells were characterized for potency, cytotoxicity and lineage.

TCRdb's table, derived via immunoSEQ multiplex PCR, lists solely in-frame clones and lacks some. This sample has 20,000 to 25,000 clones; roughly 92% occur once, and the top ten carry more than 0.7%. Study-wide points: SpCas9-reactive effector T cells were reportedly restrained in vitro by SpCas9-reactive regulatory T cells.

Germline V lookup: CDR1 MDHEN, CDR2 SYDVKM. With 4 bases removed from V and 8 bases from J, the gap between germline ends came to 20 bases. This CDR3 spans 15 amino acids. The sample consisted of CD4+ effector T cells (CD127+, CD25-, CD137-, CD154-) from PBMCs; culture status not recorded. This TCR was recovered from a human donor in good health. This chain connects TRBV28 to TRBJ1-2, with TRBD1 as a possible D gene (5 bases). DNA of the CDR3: TGTGCCAGCAGTTCCGCGTTTGGGGGGGTTGGAGGCTACACCTTC. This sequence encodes CASSSAFGGVGGYTF.